This T cell receptor beta chain comes out of a study of T cell changes during pregnancy in multiple sclerosis. Profiled with immunoSEQ multiplex PCR; TCRdb holds only in-frame clones, not every one. The data contain 40,000 to 45,000 clones, 80% to 95% of them seen just once; the ten biggest clones take up about 0.75%. V shed 3 bases, J shed 3 bases, and the junction held 13 bases outside the gene matches. This CDR3 is built from 19 residues. Germline CDR1 and CDR2: KGHSH and LQKENI. The rearrangement links TRBV18 to TRBJ1-5; 11 bases are shared with TRBD1. The sequenced sample was CD4+ T cells from peripheral blood mononuclear cells, obtained before pregnancy. The clonotype originates from a female donor with multiple sclerosis, enrolled in a pregnancy study. The CDR3 nucleotides are TGTGCCAGCTCACCCACGGACAGGGGGCTTCCTGGGTTCAATCAGCCCCAGCATTTT. It specifies CASSPTDRGLPGFNQPQHF. The full variable domain, with the rest looked up from reference TRBV18 and TRBJ1-5, is NAGVMQNPRHLVRRRGQEARLRCSPMKGHSHVYWYRQLPEEGLKFMVYLQKENIIDESGMPKERFSAEFPKEGPSILRIQQVVRGDSAAYFCASSPTDRGLPGFNQPQHFGDGTRLSIL.